This T cell receptor (beta chain) was obtained from a study of shared clonotypes between healthy human individuals. CDR1 and CDR2 from the germline V gene are SEHNR and FQNEAQ (reference sequence). Trimming shortened V by 3 bases and J by 7 bases, and 22 bases separated the two germline ends. CDR3 size: 17 residues. This table comes from immunoSEQ multiplex PCR, and its TCRdb copy is limited to in-frame clones, with some not included. The sample yields about 490,000 clones, about 82% seen once. What was sequenced was PBMCs. The receptor comes from a woman in her 40s in good health. Some clones in this sample may be carry-over from other donors' samples. The chain carries TRBV7-9 and TRBJ2-1; D is perhaps TRBD1 or TRBD2 (6 bases each). CDR3 loop: CASSLRVFRGPFNEQFF. DNA of the CDR3: TGTGCCAGCAGCTTGCGCGTTTTTCGGGGGCCTTTTAATGAGCAGTTCTTC.